The source of this T cell receptor beta chain is a study of cytotoxic CD8 clonotypes in ibrutinib-treated CLL. The length of the CDR3 is 15 residues. Trimming took 6 bases from V and 0 from J, leaving 12 bases between them. CDR1 and CDR2 (germline): LNHDA, SQIVND (reference sequence). Frozen-stored PBMCs produced around 2.2 micrograms of genomic DNA for TCR beta libraries. The protocol was immunoSEQ multiplex PCR, while the TCRdb copy is restricted to in-frame clones and leaves out a portion. The repertoire consists of roughly 130,000 clones, with approximately 90% occurring once and the leading ten covering about 10%.

The material was PBMCs, obtained after 12 months of ibrutinib treatment. The chain joins TRBV19 to TRBJ1-5; tentative D call: TRBD1 (6 bases). The clonotype was recovered from a human donor with chronic lymphocytic leukemia. CDR3 sequence: CASRWDILSNQPQHF. The CDR3 DNA follows: TGTGCCAGTAGGTGGGACATCCTTAGCAATCAGCCCCAGCATTTT. Looking up the rest from reference TRBV19 and TRBJ1-5 gives the full variable domain: DGGITQSPKYLFRKEGQNVTLSCEQNLNHDAMYWYRQDPGQGLRLIYYSQIVNDFQKGDIAEGYSVSREKKESFPLTVTSAQKNPTAFYLCASRWDILSNQPQHFGDGTRLSIL.